This T cell receptor (beta chain) stems from a study of T cell changes during pregnancy in multiple sclerosis. Only in-frame clones appear in the TCRdb table, and some are missing; sequencing was by immunoSEQ multiplex PCR. The table includes 34,000 or so clones, over 75% detected once. The germline V gene has CDR1 SQVTM and CDR2 ANQGSEA. J lost 6 bases, V lost 3 bases, and 2 bases had no gene match. The CDR3 contains 14 residues. The chain links TRBV29-1 to TRBJ2-1; 13 nucleotides align to TRBD2. This sequence originates from a female donor with multiple sclerosis, enrolled in a pregnancy study. Here the sequenced sample was CD8+ T cells from peripheral blood mononuclear cells, taken in the first trimester of pregnancy. CDR3 amino acids: CSVDGTSGANEQFF. DNA of the CDR3: TGCAGCGTTGATGGGACTAGCGGGGCCAATGAGCAGTTCTTC.